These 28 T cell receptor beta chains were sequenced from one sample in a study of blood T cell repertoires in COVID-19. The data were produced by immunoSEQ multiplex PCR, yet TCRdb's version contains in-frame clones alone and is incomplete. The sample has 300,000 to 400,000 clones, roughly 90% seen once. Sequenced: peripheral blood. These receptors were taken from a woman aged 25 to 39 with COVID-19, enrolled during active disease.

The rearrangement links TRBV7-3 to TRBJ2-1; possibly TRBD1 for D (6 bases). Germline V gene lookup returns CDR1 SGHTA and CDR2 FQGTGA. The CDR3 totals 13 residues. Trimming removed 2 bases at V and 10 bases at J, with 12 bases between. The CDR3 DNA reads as TGTGCCAGCAGCTTATTCCAGGGGAGAGAGCAGTTCTTC. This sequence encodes CASSLFQGREQFF.

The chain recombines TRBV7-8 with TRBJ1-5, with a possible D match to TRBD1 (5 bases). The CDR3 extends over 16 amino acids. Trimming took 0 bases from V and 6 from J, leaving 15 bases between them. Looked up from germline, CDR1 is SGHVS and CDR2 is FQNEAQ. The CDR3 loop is CASSLAGYPQGQPQHF. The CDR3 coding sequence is TGTGCCAGCAGCTTAGCAGGGTACCCCCAGGGTCAGCCCCAGCATTTT.

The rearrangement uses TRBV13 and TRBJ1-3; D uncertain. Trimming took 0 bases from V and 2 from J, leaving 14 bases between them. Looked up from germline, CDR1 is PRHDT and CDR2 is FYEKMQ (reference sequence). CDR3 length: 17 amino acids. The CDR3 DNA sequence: TGTGCCAGCAGCTTAGGAAGTCGTCGGGAGGCTGGAAACACCATATATTTT. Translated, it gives CASSLGSRREAGNTIYF.

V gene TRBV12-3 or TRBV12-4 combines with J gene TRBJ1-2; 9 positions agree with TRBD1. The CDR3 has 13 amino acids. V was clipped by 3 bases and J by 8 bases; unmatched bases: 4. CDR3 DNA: TGTGCCAGCAGTTTGGGGGACAGGGAAGGCTACACCTTC. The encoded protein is CASSLGDREGYTF.

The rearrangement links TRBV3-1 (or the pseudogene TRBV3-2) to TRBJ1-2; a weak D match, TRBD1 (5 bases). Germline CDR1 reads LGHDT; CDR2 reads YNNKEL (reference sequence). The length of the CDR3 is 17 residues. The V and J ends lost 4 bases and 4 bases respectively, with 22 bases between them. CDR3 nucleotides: TGTGCCAGCAGCCCTACCCCTATGGGGGGGAATATCTATGGCTACACCTTC. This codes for CASSPTPMGGNIYGYTF.

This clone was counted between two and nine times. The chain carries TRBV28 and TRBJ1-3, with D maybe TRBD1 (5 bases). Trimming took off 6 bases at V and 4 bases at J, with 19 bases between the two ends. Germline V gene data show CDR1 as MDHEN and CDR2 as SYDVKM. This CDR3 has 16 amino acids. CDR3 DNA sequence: TGTGCCAGCAGGGGAGCGGGGCAGACGGGAGGAAACACCATATATTTT. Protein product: CASRGAGQTGGNTIYF.

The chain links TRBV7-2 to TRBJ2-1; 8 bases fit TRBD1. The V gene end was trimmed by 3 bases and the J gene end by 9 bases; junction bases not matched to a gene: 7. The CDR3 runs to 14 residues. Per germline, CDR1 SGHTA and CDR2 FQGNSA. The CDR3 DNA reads TGTGCCAGCAGCTTTACGACAGGGGATCGTGAGCAGTTCTTC. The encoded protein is CASSFTTGDREQFF. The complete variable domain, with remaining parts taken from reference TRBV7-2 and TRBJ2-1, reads GAGVSQSPSNKVTEKGKDVELRCDPISGHTALYWYRQSLGQGLEFLIYFQGNSAPDKSGLPSDRFSAERTGGSVSTLTIQRTQQEDSAVYLCASSFTTGDREQFFGPGTRLTVL.

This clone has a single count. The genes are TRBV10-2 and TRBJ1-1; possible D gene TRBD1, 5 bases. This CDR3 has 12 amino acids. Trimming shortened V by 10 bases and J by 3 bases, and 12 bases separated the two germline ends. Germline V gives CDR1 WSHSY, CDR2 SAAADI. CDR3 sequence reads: CATFTRDTEAFF. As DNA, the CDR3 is TGCGCCACTTTTACCAGGGACACTGAAGCTTTCTTT.

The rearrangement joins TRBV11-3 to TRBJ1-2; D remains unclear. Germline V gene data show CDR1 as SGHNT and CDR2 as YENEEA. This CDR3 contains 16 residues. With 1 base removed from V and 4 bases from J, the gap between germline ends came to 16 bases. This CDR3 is CASSLAESVYFYGYTF. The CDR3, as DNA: TGTGCCAGCAGCTTAGCTGAGTCGGTCTACTTCTATGGCTACACCTTC.

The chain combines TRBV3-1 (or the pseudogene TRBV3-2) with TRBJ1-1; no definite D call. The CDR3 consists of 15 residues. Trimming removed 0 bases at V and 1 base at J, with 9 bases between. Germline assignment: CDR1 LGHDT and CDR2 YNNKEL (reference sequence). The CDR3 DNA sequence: TGTGCCAGCAGCCAAGATAGTGGGCCGAACACTGAAGCTTTCTTT. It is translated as CASSQDSGPNTEAFF.

CDR3 amino acids: CASSRTRQETQYF. The CDR3 DNA reads as TGTGCCAGCAGCAGGACTAGACAAGAGACCCAGTACTTC. The J gene is TRBJ2-5, the V gene TRBV7-2; 7 bases are a match to TRBD2. There are 13 residues in the CDR3. The V segment lost 5 bases and the J segment 2 bases; nucleotides outside the gene matches: 2. Germline-derived CDR1 and CDR2 are SGHTA and FQGNSA.

DNA of the CDR3: TGTGCCAGCAGCTTAACCCCAAAGGAGGGGACGGGCAATCAGCCCCAGCATTTT. This codes for CASSLTPKEGTGNQPQHF. J is TRBJ1-5 and V is TRBV7-3; D is perhaps TRBD1 (5 bases). The CDR3 spans 18 residues. The V end lost 0 bases, the J end lost 2 bases, and 17 bases lay between the germline ends. The V gene's germline CDR1 is SGHTA and CDR2 FQGTGA.

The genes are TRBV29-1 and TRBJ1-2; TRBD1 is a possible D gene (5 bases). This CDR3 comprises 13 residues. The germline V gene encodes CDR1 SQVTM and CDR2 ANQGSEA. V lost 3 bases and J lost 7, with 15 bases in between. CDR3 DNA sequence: TGCAGCGTTGAGGATACCCGGAGGGGTGGCTACACCTTC. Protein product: CSVEDTRRGGYTF.

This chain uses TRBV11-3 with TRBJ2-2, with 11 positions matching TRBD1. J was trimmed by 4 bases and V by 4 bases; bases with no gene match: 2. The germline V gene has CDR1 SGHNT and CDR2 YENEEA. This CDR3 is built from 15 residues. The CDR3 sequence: CASSSGTGGTGELFF. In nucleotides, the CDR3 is TGTGCCAGCAGCTCCGGGACAGGGGGCACCGGGGAGCTGTTTTTT.

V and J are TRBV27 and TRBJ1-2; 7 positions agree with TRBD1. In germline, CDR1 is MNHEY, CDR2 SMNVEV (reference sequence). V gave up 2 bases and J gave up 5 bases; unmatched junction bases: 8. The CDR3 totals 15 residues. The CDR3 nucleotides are TGTGCCAGCAGTTTAAAGAGACAGGGCGTATATGGCTACACCTTC. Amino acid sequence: CASSLKRQGVYGYTF.

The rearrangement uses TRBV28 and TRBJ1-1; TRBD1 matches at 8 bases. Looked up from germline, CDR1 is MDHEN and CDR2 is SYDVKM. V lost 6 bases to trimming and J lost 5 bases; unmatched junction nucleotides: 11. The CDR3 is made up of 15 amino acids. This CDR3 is CASSRLGQGDTEAFF. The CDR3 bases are TGTGCCAGCAGCAGACTCGGACAGGGAGATACTGAAGCTTTCTTT.

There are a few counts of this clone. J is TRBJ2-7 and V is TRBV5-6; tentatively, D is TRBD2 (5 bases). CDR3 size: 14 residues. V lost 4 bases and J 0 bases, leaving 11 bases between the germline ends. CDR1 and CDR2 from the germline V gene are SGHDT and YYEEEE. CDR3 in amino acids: CASSPGKGSYEQYF. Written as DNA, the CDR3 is TGTGCCAGCAGCCCGGGGAAGGGCTCCTACGAGCAGTACTTC.

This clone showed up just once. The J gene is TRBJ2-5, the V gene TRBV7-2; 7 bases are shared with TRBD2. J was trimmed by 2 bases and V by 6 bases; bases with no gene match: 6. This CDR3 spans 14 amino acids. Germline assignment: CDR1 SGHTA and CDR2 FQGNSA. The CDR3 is CASSLKRDQETQYF. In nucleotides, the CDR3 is TGTGCCAGCAGTTTAAAGCGGGATCAAGAGACCCAGTACTTC. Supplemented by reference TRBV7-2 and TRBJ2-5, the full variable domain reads GAGVSQSPSNKVTEKGKDVELRCDPISGHTALYWYRQSLGQGLEFLIYFQGNSAPDKSGLPSDRFSAERTGGSVSTLTIQRTQQEDSAVYLCASSLKRDQETQYFGPGTRLLVL.

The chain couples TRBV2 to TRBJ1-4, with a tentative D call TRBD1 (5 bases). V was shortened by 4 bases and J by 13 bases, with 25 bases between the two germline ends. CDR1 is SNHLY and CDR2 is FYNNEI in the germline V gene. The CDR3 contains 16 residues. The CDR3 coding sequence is TGTGCCAGCAGTGGGCGACAGCTGCAGTACCCCCCCGGACTGTTTTTT. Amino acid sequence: CASSGRQLQYPPGLFF.

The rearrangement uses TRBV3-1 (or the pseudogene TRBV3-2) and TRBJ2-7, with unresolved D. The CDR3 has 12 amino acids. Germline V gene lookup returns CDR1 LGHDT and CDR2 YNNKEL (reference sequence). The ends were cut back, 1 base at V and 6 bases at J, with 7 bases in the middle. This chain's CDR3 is CASSQGAPEQYF. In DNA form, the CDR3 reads TGTGCCAGCAGCCAAGGAGCCCCCGAGCAGTACTTC.

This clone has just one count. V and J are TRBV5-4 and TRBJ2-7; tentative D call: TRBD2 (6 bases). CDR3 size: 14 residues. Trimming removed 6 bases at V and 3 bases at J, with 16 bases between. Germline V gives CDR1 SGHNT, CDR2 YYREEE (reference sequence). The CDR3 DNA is TGTGCCAGCAACCCAGGAGGGGAAAACTACGAGCAGTACTTC. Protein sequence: CASNPGGENYEQYF.

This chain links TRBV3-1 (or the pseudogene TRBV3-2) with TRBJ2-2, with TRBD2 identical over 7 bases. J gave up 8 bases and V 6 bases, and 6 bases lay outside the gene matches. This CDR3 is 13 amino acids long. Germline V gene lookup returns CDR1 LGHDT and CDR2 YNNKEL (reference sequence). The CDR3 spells CASRQLASGELFF. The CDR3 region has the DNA TGTGCCAGCAGACAACTAGCGTCTGGGGAGCTGTTTTTT.

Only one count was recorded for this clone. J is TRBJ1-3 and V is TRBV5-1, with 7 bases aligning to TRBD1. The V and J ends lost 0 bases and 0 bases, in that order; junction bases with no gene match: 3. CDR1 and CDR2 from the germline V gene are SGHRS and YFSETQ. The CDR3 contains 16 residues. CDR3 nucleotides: TGCGCCAGCAGCTTGGCCCCAGGGGGCTCTGGAAACACCATATATTTT. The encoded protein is CASSLAPGGSGNTIYF.

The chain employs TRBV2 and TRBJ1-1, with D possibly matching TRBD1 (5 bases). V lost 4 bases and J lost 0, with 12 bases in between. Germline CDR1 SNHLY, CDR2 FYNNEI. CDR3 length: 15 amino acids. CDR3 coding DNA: TGTGCCAGCAGTGGTTTTTTAGGGGTGAACACTGAAGCTTTCTTT. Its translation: CASSGFLGVNTEAFF.

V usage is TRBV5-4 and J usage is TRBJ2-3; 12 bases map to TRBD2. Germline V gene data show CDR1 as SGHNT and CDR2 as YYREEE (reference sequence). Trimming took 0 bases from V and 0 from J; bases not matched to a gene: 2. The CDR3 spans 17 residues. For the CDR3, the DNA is TGTGCCAGCAGCTTGGGACTAGCGGGAGTAAGCACAGATACGCAGTATTTT. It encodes CASSLGLAGVSTDTQYF.

The chain's CDR3 is CASSPDRGNEQFF. For the CDR3, the DNA is TGTGCCAGCAGCCCGGACAGGGGGAATGAGCAGTTCTTC. V gene TRBV14 combines with J gene TRBJ2-1, with TRBD1 matching over 10 bases. Germline lookup yields CDR1 SGHDN and CDR2 FVKESK. V lost 4 bases and J lost 7; bases outside the gene matches: 1. The CDR3 is made up of 13 amino acids.

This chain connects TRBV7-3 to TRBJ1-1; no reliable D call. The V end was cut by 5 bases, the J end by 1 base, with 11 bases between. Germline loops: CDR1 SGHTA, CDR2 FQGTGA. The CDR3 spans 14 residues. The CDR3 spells CASSPGAGNTEAFF. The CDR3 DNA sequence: TGTGCCAGCAGCCCGGGAGCAGGGAACACTGAAGCTTTCTTT.

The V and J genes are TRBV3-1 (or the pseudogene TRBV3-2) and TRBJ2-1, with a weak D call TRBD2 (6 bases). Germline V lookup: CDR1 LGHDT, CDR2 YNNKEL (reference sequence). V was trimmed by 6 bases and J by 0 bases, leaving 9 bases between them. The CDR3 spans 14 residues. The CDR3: CASSGLSSYNEQFF. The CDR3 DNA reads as TGTGCCAGCAGTGGACTAAGCTCCTACAATGAGCAGTTCTTC.